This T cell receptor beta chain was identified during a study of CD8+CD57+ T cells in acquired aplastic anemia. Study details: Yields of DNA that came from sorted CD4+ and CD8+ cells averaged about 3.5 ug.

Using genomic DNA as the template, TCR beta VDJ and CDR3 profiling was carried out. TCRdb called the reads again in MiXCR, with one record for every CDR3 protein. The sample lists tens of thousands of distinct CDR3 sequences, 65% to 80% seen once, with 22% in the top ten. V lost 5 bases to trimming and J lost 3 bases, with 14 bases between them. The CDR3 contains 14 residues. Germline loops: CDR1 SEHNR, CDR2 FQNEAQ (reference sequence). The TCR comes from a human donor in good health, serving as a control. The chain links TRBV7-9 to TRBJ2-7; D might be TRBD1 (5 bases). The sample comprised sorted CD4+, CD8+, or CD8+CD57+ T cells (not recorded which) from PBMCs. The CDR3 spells CASSETGRNYEQYF. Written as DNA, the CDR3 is TGTGCCAGCAGCGAAACAGGACGGAACTACGAGCAGTACTTC.